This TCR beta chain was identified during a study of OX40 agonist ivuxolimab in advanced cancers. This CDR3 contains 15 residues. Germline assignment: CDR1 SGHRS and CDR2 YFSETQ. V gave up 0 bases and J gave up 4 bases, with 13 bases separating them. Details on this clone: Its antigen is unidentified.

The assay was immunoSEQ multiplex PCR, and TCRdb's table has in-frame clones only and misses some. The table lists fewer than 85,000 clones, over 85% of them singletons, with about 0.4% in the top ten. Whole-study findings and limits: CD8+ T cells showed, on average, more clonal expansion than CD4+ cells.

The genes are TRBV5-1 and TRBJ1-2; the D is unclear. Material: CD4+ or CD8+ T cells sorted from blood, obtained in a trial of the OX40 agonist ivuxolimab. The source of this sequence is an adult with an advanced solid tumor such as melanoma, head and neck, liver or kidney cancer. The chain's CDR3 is CASSLGVSEPYGYTF. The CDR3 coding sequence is TGCGCCAGCAGCTTGGGGGTATCGGAGCCCTATGGCTACACCTTC.